This T cell receptor (beta chain) was captured in a study of T cell repertoires in cytomegalovirus infection. Study information: Selected CMV epitopes included recently identified HLA-C-restricted ones as well as well-studied HLA-B-restricted ones. An indication of both CMV infection and matching HLA type came from public TCR beta signatures.

Note on this clonotype: Its antigen is undetermined.

CDR1 and CDR2 from the germline V gene are MGHRA and YSYEKL. V lost 0 bases and J lost 0, with 9 bases in between. The CDR3 totals 16 residues. Study-level points and caveats: Dominating the ex vivo response were HLA-C-restricted CMV-specific TCR beta clonotypes.

TCRdb redid the calling of the reads with MiXCR, one entry per CDR3 protein. This table holds around 900,000 distinct CDR3 sequences, around 32% found once. The origin of this receptor is a human donor in good health (CMV status not recorded). Some clones in this sample may be carry-over from other donors' samples. Sequences were derived from cultured CD8+ T cells from PBMCs, sampled from culture after CMV antigen stimulation. This rearrangement joins TRBV4-1 to TRBJ1-5; D uncertain. The CDR3 DNA reads as TGCGCCAGCAGCCAAGAGAGGGCTTCTAGCAATCAGCCCCAGCATTTT. As protein: CASSQERASSNQPQHF.